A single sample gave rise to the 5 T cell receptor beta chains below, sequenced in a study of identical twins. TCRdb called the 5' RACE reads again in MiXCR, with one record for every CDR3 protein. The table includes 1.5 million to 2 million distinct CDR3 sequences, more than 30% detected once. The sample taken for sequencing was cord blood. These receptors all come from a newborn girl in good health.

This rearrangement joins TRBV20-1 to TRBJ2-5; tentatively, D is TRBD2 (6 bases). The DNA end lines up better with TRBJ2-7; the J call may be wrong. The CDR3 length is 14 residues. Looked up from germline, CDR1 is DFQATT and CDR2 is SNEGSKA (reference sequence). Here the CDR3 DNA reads TGCAGTGCTAGAACTATAGGAGGGGTTGACGAGCAGTACTTC. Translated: CSARTIGGVDEQYF.

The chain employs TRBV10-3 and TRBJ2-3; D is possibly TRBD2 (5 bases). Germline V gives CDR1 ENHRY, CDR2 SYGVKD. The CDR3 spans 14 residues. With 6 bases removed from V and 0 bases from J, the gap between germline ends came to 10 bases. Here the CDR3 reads CAISGEPSTDTQYF. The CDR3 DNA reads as TGTGCCATCAGCGGGGAGCCTAGCACAGATACGCAGTATTTT.

The CDR3 spells CASSLVQDRGNEQFF. CDR3 DNA: TGTGCCAGCAGTTTAGTCCAGGACAGGGGGAATGAGCAGTTCTTC. The V call is TRBV28, the J call TRBJ2-1; the match to TRBD1 covers 10 bases. V trimming: 2 bases; J trimming: 7 bases; junction bases outside the gene matches: 5. Germline lookup yields CDR1 MDHEN and CDR2 SYDVKM. The CDR3 extends over 15 amino acids.

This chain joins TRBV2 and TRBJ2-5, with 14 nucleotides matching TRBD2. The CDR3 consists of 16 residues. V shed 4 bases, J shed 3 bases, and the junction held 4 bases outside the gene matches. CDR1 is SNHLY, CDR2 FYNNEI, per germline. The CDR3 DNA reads TGTGCCAGCAGTGCCCGACTAGCGGGGGGGAAAGAGACCCAGTACTTC. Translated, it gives CASSARLAGGKETQYF.

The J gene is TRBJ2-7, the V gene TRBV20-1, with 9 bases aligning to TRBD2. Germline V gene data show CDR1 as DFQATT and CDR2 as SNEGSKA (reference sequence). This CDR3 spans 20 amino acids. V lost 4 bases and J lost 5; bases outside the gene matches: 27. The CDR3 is CSAIPFSLGIAGAGYNEQYF. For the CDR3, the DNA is TGCAGTGCTATCCCCTTTTCCCTTGGGATAGCGGGAGCCGGTTATAACGAGCAGTACTTC.